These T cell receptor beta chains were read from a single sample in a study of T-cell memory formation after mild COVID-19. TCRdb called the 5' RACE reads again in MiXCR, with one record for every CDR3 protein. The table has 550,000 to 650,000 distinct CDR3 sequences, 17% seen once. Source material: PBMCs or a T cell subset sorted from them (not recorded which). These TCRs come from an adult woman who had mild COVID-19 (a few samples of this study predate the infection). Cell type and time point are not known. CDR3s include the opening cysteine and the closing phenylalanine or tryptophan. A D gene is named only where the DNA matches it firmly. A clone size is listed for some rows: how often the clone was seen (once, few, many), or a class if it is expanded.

CDR3: CASSRARWGAHEQYF
DNA: TGTGCCAGCAGCCGCGCGAGATGGGGGGCCCACGAGCAGTACTTC
V: TRBV7-8
J: TRBJ2-7
D: -
size: -

CDR3: CASSYRGRDQETQYF
DNA: TGTGCCAGCAGTTACAGGGGGCGCGACCAAGAGACCCAGTACTTC
V: TRBV2
J: TRBJ2-5
D: TRBD1
size: few

CDR3: CASSQVRENSPLHF
DNA: TGTGCCAGCAGCCAAGTAAGAGAAAATTCACCCCTCCACTTT
V: TRBV3-1
J: TRBJ1-6
D: -
size: -

CDR3: CASNEDQETQYF
DNA: TGCGCCAGCAACGAGGATCAAGAGACCCAGTACTTC
V: TRBV5-1
J: TRBJ2-5
D: -
size: -

CDR3: CSVEVRPSPRDTQYF
DNA: TGCAGCGTTGAGGTGCGGCCGAGCCCTAGGGATACGCAGTATTTT
V: TRBV29-1
J: TRBJ2-3
D: -
size: many

CDR3: CASSPRLGGEQFF
DNA: TGTGCCAGCAGCCCCCGGTTGGGCGGTGAGCAGTTCTTC
V: TRBV7-3
J: TRBJ2-1
D: -
size: few

CDR3: CASSPGLAGVLFSSYNEQFF
DNA: TGCGCCAGCAGTCCGGGACTAGCGGGAGTACTTTTTAGCTCCTACAATGAGCAGTTCTTC
V: TRBV23-1
J: TRBJ2-1
D: TRBD2
size: few

CDR3: CASSFGTGLRSETQYF
DNA: TGTGCCAGCAGCTTCGGGACAGGACTTAGGTCGGAGACCCAGTACTTC
V: TRBV5-6
J: TRBJ2-5
D: TRBD1
size: -

CDR3: CASSRAQGKTEAFF
DNA: TGTGCCAGCTCACGGGCTCAGGGGAAAACTGAAGCTTTCTTT
V: TRBV18
J: TRBJ1-1
D: -
size: few

CDR3: CATSTRQGNLFHEQYF
DNA: TGTGCCACCAGCACGAGACAGGGTAATCTTTTCCACGAGCAGTACTTC
V: TRBV15
J: TRBJ2-7
D: TRBD1
size: few

CDR3: CASSQVGILGAGPRQETQYF
DNA: TGTGCCAGCAGCCAAGTAGGTATCCTCGGTGCAGGACCCCGCCAAGAGACCCAGTACTTC
V: TRBV14
J: TRBJ2-5
D: -
size: -

CDR3: CASRSLPTSIDYNEQFF
DNA: TGTGCAAGTCGCTCCCTCCCCACTAGCATAGATTACAATGAGCAGTTCTTC
V: TRBV12-2
J: TRBJ2-1
D: -
size: few

CDR3: CSVLRTEDNEQFF
DNA: TGCAGCGTTCTACGGACGGAAGACAATGAGCAGTTCTTC
V: TRBV29-1
J: TRBJ2-1
D: -
size: -

CDR3: CASRPGQGGRGYTF
DNA: TGCGCCAGCAGACCCGGACAGGGGGGAAGGGGCTACACCTTC
V: TRBV4-1
J: TRBJ1-2
D: TRBD1
size: -

CDR3: CSARTQGSTEAFF
DNA: TGCAGTGCTAGGACGCAGGGGAGTACTGAAGCTTTCTTT
V: TRBV20-1
J: TRBJ1-1
D: -
size: -

CDR3: CAWSGTDTQYF
DNA: TGTGCCTGGAGTGGAACAGATACGCAGTATTTT
V: TRBV30
J: TRBJ2-3
D: -
size: many

CDR3: CASSLQSPYERQYF
DNA: TGCGCCAGCAGCTTACAGAGCCCCTACGAGCGGCAGTACTTC
V: TRBV5-1
J: TRBJ2-7
D: -
size: many

CDR3: CASSFLTGSSGNTIYF
DNA: TGTGCCAGCAGCTTCCTGACAGGGAGCTCTGGAAACACCATATATTTT
V: TRBV7-2
J: TRBJ1-3
D: TRBD1
size: -

CDR3: CATKWSGELFF
DNA: TGTGCCACCAAATGGTCCGGGGAGCTGTTTTTT
V: TRBV10-3
J: TRBJ2-2
D: -
size: few

CDR3: CASSQDRGEQYF
DNA: TGTGCCAGCAGCCAAGATCGGGGTGAGCAGTACTTC
V: TRBV14
J: TRBJ2-7
D: -
size: many

CDR3: CASSPQGLVGTDTQYF
DNA: TGTGCCAGCAGTCCCCAAGGACTAGTCGGCACAGATACGCAGTATTTT
V: TRBV12-3/TRBV12-4
J: TRBJ2-3
D: TRBD2
size: -

CDR3: CASSISRNEQFF
DNA: TGTGCCAGTAGTATATCGAGGAATGAGCAGTTCTTC
V: TRBV19
J: TRBJ2-1
D: -
size: -

CDR3: CASSQGRDSLGYEQYF
DNA: TGCGCCAGCAGCCAAGGCAGGGACTCCTTGGGCTACGAGCAGTACTTC
V: TRBV4-1
J: TRBJ2-7
D: -
size: many

CDR3: CSARDTSNQPQHF
DNA: TGCAGTGCTAGGGACACTAGCAATCAGCCCCAGCATTTT
V: TRBV20-1
J: TRBJ1-5
D: -
size: -

CDR3: CASSLGWSEGTQYF
DNA: TGTGCCAGCAGCTTAGGATGGTCGGAGGGTACGCAGTATTTT
V: TRBV7-9
J: TRBJ2-3
D: -
size: -

CDR3: CSVVGGNYGYTF
DNA: TGCAGCGTTGTAGGGGGAAACTATGGCTACACCTTC
V: TRBV29-1
J: TRBJ1-2
D: -
size: few

CDR3: CASSSTDREGRETQYF
DNA: TGTGCCAGCAGCTCAACGGACAGGGAGGGACGAGAGACCCAGTACTTC
V: TRBV7-9
J: TRBJ2-5
D: -
size: -

CDR3: CAWSVQGSQPQHF
DNA: TGTGCCTGGAGTGTTCAGGGGAGCCAGCCCCAGCATTTT
V: TRBV30
J: TRBJ1-5
D: -
size: -

CDR3: CSARRGATTEAFF
DNA: TGCAGTGCACGCAGGGGGGCAACTACTGAAGCTTTCTTT
V: TRBV20-1
J: TRBJ1-1
D: TRBD1
size: -

CDR3: CASSPGTGTNEKLFF
DNA: TGTGCCAGCAGCCCAGGGACAGGGACTAATGAAAAACTGTTTTTT
V: TRBV14
J: TRBJ1-4
D: TRBD1
size: -

CDR3: CASSVQGNEQFF
DNA: TGTGCCAGCAGTGTACAGGGAAATGAGCAGTTCTTC
V: TRBV12-3/TRBV12-4
J: TRBJ2-1
D: -
size: -

CDR3: CSVEEWVSGANVLTF
DNA: TGCAGCGTTGAAGAGTGGGTCTCTGGGGCCAACGTCCTGACTTTC
V: TRBV29-1
J: TRBJ2-6
D: -
size: few

CDR3: CASSLTSLSGNEQFF
DNA: TGTGCCAGTAGTTTGACATCCCTTTCGGGCAATGAGCAGTTCTTC
V: TRBV19
J: TRBJ2-1
D: -
size: -

CDR3: CSARRVESPSSYEQYF
DNA: TGCAGTGCTAGGAGGGTGGAGTCCCCTAGCTCCTACGAGCAGTACTTC
V: TRBV20-1
J: TRBJ2-7
D: -
size: -

CDR3: CSAQGNQPQHF
DNA: TGCAGCGCACAGGGAAATCAGCCCCAGCATTTT
V: TRBV20-1
J: TRBJ1-5
D: -
size: few

CDR3: CASSVLALPADTQYF
DNA: TGTGCCAGCAGTGTACTAGCGCTTCCCGCAGATACGCAGTATTTT
V: TRBV2
J: TRBJ2-3
D: TRBD2
size: -

CDR3: CASRDPALEETQYF
DNA: TGTGCCAGCCGGGACCCGGCTCTGGAAGAGACCCAGTACTTC
V: TRBV6-5
J: TRBJ2-5
D: -
size: few

CDR3: CASSFLTEQYF
DNA: TGTGCCAGCAGCTTCCTAACCGAGCAGTATTTT
V: TRBV7-2
J: TRBJ2-3
D: -
size: few

CDR3: CASSPTGAYSNQPQHF
DNA: TGTGCCAGCAGTCCTACAGGGGCATATAGCAATCAGCCCCAGCATTTT
V: TRBV12-3/TRBV12-4
J: TRBJ1-5
D: TRBD1
size: -